This entry lists 21 T cell receptor beta chains sequenced from one sample in a study of T cells in Graves' hyperthyroidism and ophthalmopathy (dated by TCRdb to the late 2010s). The method behind the library was multiplex PCR. TCRdb names Illumina HiSeq 2000 as the instrument used. Amplification of TCR beta CDR3 regions was carried out from RNA transcripts. For the first round of RT-PCR on the TCR CDR3, the HTBI primer set was used together with the Qiagen OneStep RT-PCR kit. Clones were called with MiXCR by TCRdb after fastp trimmed the public reads at Q25, and only in-frame beta chains were retained. Each CDR3 protein appears once, grouped with its most common genes and DNA. The sample table shows around 570,000 distinct CDR3 sequences, and nearly 20% are seen once. Approximately 50% of the sample is in the top ten clones. Sequences were obtained from blood. These receptors all stem from a man in his forties or fifties with Graves' ophthalmopathy.

V usage is TRBV28 and J usage is TRBJ2-6, with D perhaps TRBD1 (6 bases). This CDR3 region has 19 residues. From germline, CDR1 is MDHEN and CDR2 SYDVKM. Trimming took off 6 bases at V and 0 bases at J, with 21 bases between the two ends. CDR3 nucleotide sequence: TGTGCCAGCAGCGCCTTGACAGGCTGGGGGTTCTCTGGGGCCAACGTCCTGACTTTC. Its protein product is CASSALTGWGFSGANVLTF.

The chain combines TRBV2 with TRBJ2-1; 12 nucleotides agree with TRBD2. V trimming: 10 bases; J trimming: 4 bases; junction bases outside the gene matches: 14. The CDR3 covers 17 residues. Looked up from germline, CDR1 is SNHLY and CDR2 is FYNNEI. The CDR3, as DNA: TGTGCCATACAGACACTAGCGGGAGGAGGGGTGTACAATGAGCAGTTCTTC. Protein product: CAIQTLAGGGVYNEQFF.

This clonotype was counted many times. This chain uses TRBV5-1 with TRBJ1-1; 8 bases map to TRBD1. The CDR3 totals 14 residues. The V and J ends lost 4 bases and 0 bases, in that order; junction bases with no gene match: 2. CDR1 and CDR2 (germline): SGHRS, YFSETQ. The CDR3 DNA is TGCGCCAGCAGCCTGGGACAGGTGAACACTGAAGCTTTCTTT. It is translated as CASSLGQVNTEAFF.

The genes are TRBV12-5 and TRBJ2-7, with D hard to call. Germline V gene data show CDR1 as LGHNT and CDR2 as FRNRAP. The CDR3 loop spans 11 amino acids. Between the trimmed V and J ends, which lost 7 bases and 1 base, there was a span of 5 bases. The CDR3 nucleotides read TGTGCTAGTGTGGAGTCCTACGAGCAGTACTTC. It specifies CASVESYEQYF.

This clonotype was seen a few times. The chain has TRBV10-3 and TRBJ2-2, with TRBD2 matching over 9 bases. With 2 bases clipped from V and 3 bases from J, the junction kept 4 bases outside the gene matches. The germline V gene encodes CDR1 ENHRY and CDR2 SYGVKD. CDR3 size: 16 residues. CDR3 in DNA: TGTGCCATCAGTGAGCGGGTAGCGGGGGACACCGGGGAGCTGTTTTTT. It translates to CAISERVAGDTGELFF.

The rearrangement links TRBV11-2 to TRBJ2-1; TRBD1 aligns across 8 bases. CDR3 size: 15 residues. Germline V gene lookup returns CDR1 SGHAT and CDR2 FQNNGV. The V and J ends lost 3 bases and 5 bases, in that order; junction bases with no gene match: 6. CDR3 bases: TGTGCCAGCAGCTTGAGGACAGGGAATAACAATGAGCAGTTCTTC. It yields the protein CASSLRTGNNNEQFF.

This clonotype was counted ten times or more. CDR3 in amino acids: CASRSASAGGKEDTQYF. In DNA form, the CDR3 reads TGTGCCAGCAGATCAGCCTCCGCGGGGGGCAAGGAAGATACGCAGTATTTT. The rearrangement uses TRBV6-1 and TRBJ2-3, with 8 bases fitting TRBD2. The germline V gene has CDR1 MNHNS and CDR2 SASEGT. The V gene end was trimmed by 6 bases and the J gene end by 5 bases; junction bases not matched to a gene: 16. This CDR3 is built from 17 residues.

This clonotype was detected ten times or more. The rearrangement joins TRBV2 to TRBJ1-6, with D perhaps matching TRBD1 (6 bases). Germline assignment: CDR1 SNHLY and CDR2 FYNNEI. This CDR3 contains 14 residues. The ends were cut back, 7 bases at V and 6 bases at J, with 13 bases in the middle. The CDR3 DNA follows: TGTGCCAGCACCTCCGCCAGGGGTAATTCACCCCTCCACTTT. Protein: CASTSARGNSPLHF.

In its sample, this clonotype was seen many times. V is TRBV6-1 and J is TRBJ2-3; D not resolved. Germline V gene data show CDR1 as MNHNS and CDR2 as SASEGT. V gave up 2 bases and J gave up 1 base, with 7 bases separating them. This CDR3 spans 14 amino acids. The DNA of the CDR3 is TGTGCCAGCAGTGAATGGGAAGGCACAGATACGCAGTATTTT. Its translation: CASSEWEGTDTQYF.

Only a few counts were recorded for this clonotype. This chain uses TRBV12-3 or TRBV12-4 with TRBJ2-3, with D perhaps matching TRBD1 (5 bases). V was clipped by 6 bases and J by 4 bases, with 17 bases between them. The CDR3 is 15 amino acids. The CDR3 DNA reads TGTGCCAGCAGACTACAGGTTTCGACGTCAGATACGCAGTATTTT. This codes for CASRLQVSTSDTQYF.

The DNA for the CDR3 is TGTGCCAGCAGCCAATCTAGAAGTGAGCAGTACTTC. Its protein product is CASSQSRSEQYF. V and J are TRBV3-1 and TRBJ2-7; D gene unclear. With 2 bases removed from V and 7 bases from J, the gap between germline ends came to 9 bases. The CDR3 is 12 amino acids. Germline lookup yields CDR1 LGHDT and CDR2 YNNKEL (reference sequence).

Many counts were recorded for this clonotype. The rearrangement joins TRBV27 to TRBJ2-1, with D hard to call. The length of the CDR3 is 15 residues. Germline CDR1 reads MNHEY; CDR2 reads SMNVEV (reference sequence). V was shortened by 3 bases and J by 4 bases, with 13 bases between the two germline ends. The CDR3 loop is CASSFMADPYNEQFF. The CDR3 nucleotides read TGTGCCAGCAGTTTTATGGCGGACCCATACAATGAGCAGTTCTTC.

The chain has TRBV29-1 and TRBJ2-7, with a weak D call TRBD1 (5 bases). There are 11 residues in the CDR3. Looked up from germline, CDR1 is SQVTM and CDR2 is ANQGSEA. The V and J ends lost 7 bases and 4 bases respectively, with 11 bases between them. The CDR3 reads CSGKTVYEQYF. The CDR3 DNA reads TGCAGCGGGAAGACAGTGTACGAGCAGTACTTC.

This clonotype was counted at least ten times. V gene TRBV11-2 combines with J gene TRBJ2-7; D gene ambiguous. The ends were cut back, 3 bases at V and 5 bases at J, with 11 bases in the middle. Germline assignment: CDR1 SGHAT and CDR2 FQNNGV. The CDR3 loop spans 13 amino acids. CDR3 sequence reads: CASSFLVLDEQYF. The CDR3 bases are TGTGCCAGCAGCTTCCTGGTCCTGGACGAGCAGTACTTC.

V is TRBV5-1 and J is TRBJ2-5; TRBD1 might be the D (5 bases). This CDR3 is built from 14 residues. Germline V gene lookup returns CDR1 SGHRS and CDR2 YFSETQ. Trimming stripped 2 bases from V and 0 bases from J, with 8 bases between. The DNA for the CDR3 is TGCGCCAGCAGCTTTAGGGGTGACCAAGAGACCCAGTACTTC. It codes for CASSFRGDQETQYF.

This clonotype was recorded at least ten times. The J gene is TRBJ2-5, the V gene TRBV20-1; 14 nucleotides line up with TRBD2. After removal of 5 bases from V and 5 bases from J, the junction contained 10 bases not matched to a gene. This CDR3 spans 16 amino acids. The germline V gene has CDR1 DFQATT and CDR2 SNEGSKA (reference sequence). The CDR3 sequence is CSASRLAGGLRETQYF. The CDR3 coding sequence is TGCAGTGCTTCAAGACTAGCGGGAGGGTTACGTGAGACCCAGTACTTC.

The chain is built from TRBV10-2 and TRBJ2-1; 11 nucleotides align to TRBD2. Trimming removed 0 bases from V and 4 bases from J; junction bases left unmatched: 11. The CDR3 totals 19 residues. Looked up from germline, CDR1 is WSHSY and CDR2 is SAAADI. CDR3 coding DNA: TGCGCCAGCAGTGAGTCGAGTCGGGGACTAGCGGTGCGGTACAATGAGCAGTTCTTC. Amino acid sequence: CASSESSRGLAVRYNEQFF.

This clonotype showed up many times. The V call is TRBV7-2, the J call TRBJ2-3; 13 nucleotides agree with TRBD2. The CDR3 sequence is 18 residues long. The germline gives CDR1 SGHTA, CDR2 FQGNSA. The trim removed 4 bases at V and 2 bases at J, leaving 9 bases unmatched. The CDR3 region has the DNA TGTGCCAGCAGCTCCGGGACTAGCGGGACCATTACCACAGATACGCAGTATTTT. Its translation: CASSSGTSGTITTDTQYF.

The CDR3 region has the DNA TGTGCCATCAGTGGACAGGGAACGAATTCACCCCTCCACTTT. Translated, it gives CAISGQGTNSPLHF. The chain is built from TRBV10-3 and TRBJ1-6; 7 nucleotides align to TRBD1. CDR1 is ENHRY, CDR2 SYGVKD, per germline. V lost 4 bases, J lost 7 bases, and 4 bases stayed unmatched. The CDR3 has 14 amino acids.

The V gene is TRBV20-1, the J gene TRBJ2-7; D is ambiguous. CDR1 and CDR2 (germline): DFQATT, SNEGSKA (reference sequence). This CDR3 has 11 amino acids. The germline V and J ends were trimmed by 3 bases and 6 bases, with 9 bases remaining between them. The CDR3 bases are TGCAGTGCTAGGTTCGATGGCGAGCAGTACTTC. As protein: CSARFDGEQYF.

This clonotype was recorded many times. V gene TRBV2 combines with J gene TRBJ2-7, with D uncertain. The CDR3 has 14 amino acids. Germline V gene sequence: CDR1 SNHLY, CDR2 FYNNEI. Trimming took 4 bases from V and 2 from J, leaving 12 bases between them. CDR3 sequence reads: CASSVGVNTYEQYF. The DNA for the CDR3 is TGTGCCAGCAGTGTTGGGGTGAATACCTACGAGCAGTACTTC.